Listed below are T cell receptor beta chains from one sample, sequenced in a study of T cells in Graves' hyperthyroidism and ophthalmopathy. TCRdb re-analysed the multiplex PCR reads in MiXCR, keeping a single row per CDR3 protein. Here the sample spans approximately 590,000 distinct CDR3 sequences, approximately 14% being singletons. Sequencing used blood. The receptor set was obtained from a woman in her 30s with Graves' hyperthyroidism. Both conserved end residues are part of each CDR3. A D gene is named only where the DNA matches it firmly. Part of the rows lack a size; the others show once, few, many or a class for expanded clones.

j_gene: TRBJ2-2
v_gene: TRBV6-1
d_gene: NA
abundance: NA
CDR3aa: CATSGRVTGELFF
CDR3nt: TGTGCCACCAGCGGGCGGGTCACCGGGGAGCTGTTTTTT

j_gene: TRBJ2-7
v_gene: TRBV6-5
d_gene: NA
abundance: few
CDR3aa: CASSYDSFQAYEQYF
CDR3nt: TGTGCCAGCAGTTACGATTCCTTTCAGGCCTACGAGCAGTACTTC

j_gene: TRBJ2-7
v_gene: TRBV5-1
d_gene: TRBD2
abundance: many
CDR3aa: CASSLRLAGEYEQYF
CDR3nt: TGCGCCAGCAGCTTGAGACTAGCGGGAGAGTACGAGCAGTACTTC

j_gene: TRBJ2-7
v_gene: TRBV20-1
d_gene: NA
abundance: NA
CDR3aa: CSAGSGTHYEQYF
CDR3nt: TGCAGTGCTGGGTCCGGGACGCACTACGAGCAGTACTTC

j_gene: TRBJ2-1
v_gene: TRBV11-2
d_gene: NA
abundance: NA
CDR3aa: CASSLGGASTYNEQFF
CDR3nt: TGTGCCAGCAGCTTAGGGGGGGCCTCCACTTACAATGAGCAGTTCTTC

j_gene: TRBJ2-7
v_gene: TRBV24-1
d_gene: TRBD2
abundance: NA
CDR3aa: CATSEGLAGKTYEQYF
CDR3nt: TGTGCCACCAGTGAGGGACTAGCGGGAAAAACCTACGAGCAGTACTTC

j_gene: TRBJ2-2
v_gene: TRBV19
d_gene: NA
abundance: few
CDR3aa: CASTQYRGENTGELFF
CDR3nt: TGTGCCAGTACCCAATACAGAGGAGAGAACACCGGGGAGCTGTTTTTT

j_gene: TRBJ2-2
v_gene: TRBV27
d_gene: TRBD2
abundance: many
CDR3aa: CASSHSGSATGELFF
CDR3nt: TGTGCCAGCAGTCATAGCGGGAGTGCCACCGGGGAGCTGTTTTTT

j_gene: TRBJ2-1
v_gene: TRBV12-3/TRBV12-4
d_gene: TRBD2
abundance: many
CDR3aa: CASSFVTSGMNEQFF
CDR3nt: TGTGCCAGCAGTTTCGTTACTAGCGGGATGAATGAGCAGTTCTTC

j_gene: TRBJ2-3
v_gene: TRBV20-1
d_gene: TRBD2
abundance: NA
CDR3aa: CSARDHSGLSDTQYF
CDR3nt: TGCAGTGCTAGAGATCATAGCGGGCTGTCAGATACGCAGTATTTT

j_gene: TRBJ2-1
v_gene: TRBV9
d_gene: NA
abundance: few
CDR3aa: CASQRETYNEQFF
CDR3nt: TGTGCCAGCCAACGGGAAACCTACAATGAGCAGTTCTTC

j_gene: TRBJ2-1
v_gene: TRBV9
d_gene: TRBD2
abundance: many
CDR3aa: CASSVSPGTTAYNEQFF
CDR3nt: TGTGCCAGCAGCGTATCTCCCGGGACTACCGCCTACAATGAGCAGTTCTTC

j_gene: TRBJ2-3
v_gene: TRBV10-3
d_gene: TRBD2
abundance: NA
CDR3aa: CATRPREWDTDTQYF
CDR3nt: TGTGCCACACGACCGCGGGAGTGGGACACAGATACGCAGTATTTT

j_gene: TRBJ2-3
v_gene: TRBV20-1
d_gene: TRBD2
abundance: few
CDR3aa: CSAEAGGPTDTQYF
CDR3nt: TGCAGTGCTGAAGCGGGAGGGCCGACAGATACGCAGTATTTT

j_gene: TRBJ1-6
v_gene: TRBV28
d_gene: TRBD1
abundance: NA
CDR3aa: CASSFGRGQANSPLHF
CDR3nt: TGTGCCAGCAGTTTTGGGAGGGGACAGGCGAATTCACCCCTCCACTTT